This T cell receptor beta chain came from a study of blood T cell repertoires in COVID-19. Background on the study: From the United States, Italy and Spain came samples of acute and convalescent COVID-19.

This clone appeared a few times. Trimming took 4 bases from V and 5 from J; bases not matched to a gene: 5. The CDR3 runs to 14 residues. Germline CDR1 reads SGHNT; CDR2 reads YENEEA. Original processing notes: Counts of nucleated cells, estimated from reference gene primer amplification, were obtained. Some clones are missing from TCRdb's copy, which holds only in-frame ones; the method was immunoSEQ multiplex PCR. V and J calls and clone size come straight from that table; D and trimming were deduced from the DNA. The sample includes approximately 220,000 clones, more than 85% of them seen just once.

This sequence joins TRBV11-3 and TRBJ2-5; TRBD2 aligns across 9 bases. The source is a man aged 55 to 70 with acute or convalescent COVID-19. Source material: peripheral blood. The CDR3 bases are TGTGCCAGCAGCTCTAGCGGGGCTGGCGAGACCCAGTACTTC. It yields the protein CASSSSGAGETQYF. Filled out from reference TRBV11-3 and TRBJ2-5, the complete variable domain reads EAGVVQSPRYKIIEKKQPVAFWCNPISGHNTLYWYLQNLGQGPELLIRYENEEAVDDSQLPKDRFSAERLKGVDSTLKIQPAELGDSAVYLCASSSSGAGETQYFGPGTRLLVL.